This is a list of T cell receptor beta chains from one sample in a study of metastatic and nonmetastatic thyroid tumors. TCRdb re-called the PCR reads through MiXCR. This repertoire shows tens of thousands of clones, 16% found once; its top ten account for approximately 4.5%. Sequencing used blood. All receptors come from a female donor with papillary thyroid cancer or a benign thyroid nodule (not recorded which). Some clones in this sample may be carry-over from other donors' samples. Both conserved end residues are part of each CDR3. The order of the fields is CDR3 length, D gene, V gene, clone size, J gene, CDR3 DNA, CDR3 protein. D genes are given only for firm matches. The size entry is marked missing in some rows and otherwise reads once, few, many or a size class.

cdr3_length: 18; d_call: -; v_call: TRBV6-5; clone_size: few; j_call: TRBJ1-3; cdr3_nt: TGTGCTAGCAGTTACTCGGCGCACAGAATGGCCTCTGGAAACACCATATATTTT; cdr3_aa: CASSYSAHRMASGNTIYF
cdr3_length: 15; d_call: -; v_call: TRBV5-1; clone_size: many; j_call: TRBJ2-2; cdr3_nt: TGCGCCAGCCGCGGCCAGGTTTCGAACACCGGGGAGCTGTTTTTT; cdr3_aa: CASRGQVSNTGELFF
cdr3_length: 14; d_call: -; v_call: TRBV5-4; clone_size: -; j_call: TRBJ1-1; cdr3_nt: TGTGCCAGCCTAGGGTGGGGGCCCCCTTTTAAAGCTTTCTTT; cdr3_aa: CASLGWGPPFKAFF
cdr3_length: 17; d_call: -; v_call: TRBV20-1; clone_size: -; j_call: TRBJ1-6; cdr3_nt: TGCAGTGCTAGAGACCGGAGGGGGGGCGGCCATAATTCACCCCTCCACTTT; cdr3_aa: CSARDRRGGGHNSPLHF
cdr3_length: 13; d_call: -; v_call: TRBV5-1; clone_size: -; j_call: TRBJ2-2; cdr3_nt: TGCGCCATCCACCGTGGGGAATCCGGGGAGCTGTTTTTT; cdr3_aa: CAIHRGESGELFF
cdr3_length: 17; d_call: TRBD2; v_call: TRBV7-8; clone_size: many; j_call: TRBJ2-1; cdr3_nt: TGTGCCAGCAGCTTAAGGCGCGGGAGGGGCACCTACAATGAGCAGTTCTTC; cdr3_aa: CASSLRRGRGTYNEQFF
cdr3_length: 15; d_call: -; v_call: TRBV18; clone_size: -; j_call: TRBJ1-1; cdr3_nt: TGTGCCAGCTCACCAAGGCAGGGAGGTGGCACTGAAGCTTTCTTT; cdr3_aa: CASSPRQGGGTEAFF
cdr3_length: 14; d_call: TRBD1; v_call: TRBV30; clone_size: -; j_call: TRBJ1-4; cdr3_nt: TGTGCCTGGAACCGGGGACAGGGTAATGAAAAACTGTTTTTT; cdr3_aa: CAWNRGQGNEKLFF
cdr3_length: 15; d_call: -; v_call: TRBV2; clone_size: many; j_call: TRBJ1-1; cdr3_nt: TGTGCCAGCAGTGAACAGGGAGGTAAATACACTGAAGCTTTCTTT; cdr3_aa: CASSEQGGKYTEAFF
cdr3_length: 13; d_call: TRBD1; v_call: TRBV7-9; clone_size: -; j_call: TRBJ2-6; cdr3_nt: TGTGCCAGCAGCCGACAGGGCACTGACGTCTTGACTTTC; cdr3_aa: CASSRQGTDVLTF
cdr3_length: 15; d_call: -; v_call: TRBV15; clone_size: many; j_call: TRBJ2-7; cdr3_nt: TGTGCCACCAGCAGAGATAAGGGGGTCTATCAGGAGCAGTACTTC; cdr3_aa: CATSRDKGVYQEQYF
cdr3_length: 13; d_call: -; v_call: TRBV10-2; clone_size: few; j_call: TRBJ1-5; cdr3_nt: TGCGCCAGCAGTGAGTCGAGAGACCAGCCCCAGCATTTT; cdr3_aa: CASSESRDQPQHF
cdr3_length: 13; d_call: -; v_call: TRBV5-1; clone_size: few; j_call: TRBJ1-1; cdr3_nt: TGCGCCAGCCGGACAGAATTGAACACTGAAGCTTTCTTT; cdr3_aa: CASRTELNTEAFF
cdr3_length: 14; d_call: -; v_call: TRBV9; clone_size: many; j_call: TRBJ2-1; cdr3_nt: TGTGCCAGCAGCCCGGCAGGGCAGGGAGTTGAGCAGTTCTTC; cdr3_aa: CASSPAGQGVEQFF
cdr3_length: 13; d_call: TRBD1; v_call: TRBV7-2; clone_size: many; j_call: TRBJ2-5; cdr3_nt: TGTGCCAGCGGGCGGACAGGGGGGGAGACCCAGTACTTC; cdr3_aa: CASGRTGGETQYF
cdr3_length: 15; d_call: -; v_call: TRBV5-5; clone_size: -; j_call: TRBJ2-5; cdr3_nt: TGTGCCAGCAGCTCGAACGATGGCCTCCAAGAGACCCAGTACTTC; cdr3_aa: CASSSNDGLQETQYF
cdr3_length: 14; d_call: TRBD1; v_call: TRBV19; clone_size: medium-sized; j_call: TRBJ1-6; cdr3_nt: TGTGCCAGTTCTCGAACAGGGGTAGAATCACCCCTCCACTTT; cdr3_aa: CASSRTGVESPLHF
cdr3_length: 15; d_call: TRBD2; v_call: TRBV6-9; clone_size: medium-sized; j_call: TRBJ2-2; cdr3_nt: TGTGCCAGCTCGGCCGGGGGGTCGAACACCGGGGAGCTGTTTTTT; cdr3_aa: CASSAGGSNTGELFF
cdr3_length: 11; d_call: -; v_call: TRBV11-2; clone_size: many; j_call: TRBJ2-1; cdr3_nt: TGTGCCAGCAGCCGAGGGACCGGGCGGTTCTTC; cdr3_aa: CASSRGTGRFF
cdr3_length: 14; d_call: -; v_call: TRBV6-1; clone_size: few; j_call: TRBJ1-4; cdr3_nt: TGTGCCGGCAGAGAATGGGACGGCAGAAAAAAACTGTTTTTT; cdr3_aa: CAGREWDGRKKLFF
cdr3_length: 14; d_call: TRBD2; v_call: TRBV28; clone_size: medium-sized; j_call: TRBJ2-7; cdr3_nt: TGTGCCAGCAGCCAGGGACTAGATCCAAACGAGCAGTACTTC; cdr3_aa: CASSQGLDPNEQYF
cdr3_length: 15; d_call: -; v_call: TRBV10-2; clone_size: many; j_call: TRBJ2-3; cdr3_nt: TGCGCCAGCATGTTAGGGGGGGGAAGCACAGATACGCAGTATTTT; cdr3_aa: CASMLGGGSTDTQYF
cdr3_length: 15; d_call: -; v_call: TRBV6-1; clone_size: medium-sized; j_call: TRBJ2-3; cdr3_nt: TGTGCCAGCGCCCGGTGGGGGGCCGGAACAGATACGCAGTATTTT; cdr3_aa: CASARWGAGTDTQYF
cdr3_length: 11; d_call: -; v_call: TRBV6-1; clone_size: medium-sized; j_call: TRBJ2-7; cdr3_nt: TGTGCCAGCAGTTCGGTTTCCGGGCAGTACTTC; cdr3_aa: CASSSVSGQYF
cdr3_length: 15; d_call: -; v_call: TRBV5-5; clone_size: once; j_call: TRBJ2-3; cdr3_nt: TGTGCCAGCAGCTTGGGGTACCAGAAAGCTGATACGCAGTATTTT; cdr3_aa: CASSLGYQKADTQYF
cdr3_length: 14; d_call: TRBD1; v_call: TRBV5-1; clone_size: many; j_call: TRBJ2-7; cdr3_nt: TGCGCCAGCAGCTTGGGGGACAGGGGACGCGAGCAGTACTTC; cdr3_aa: CASSLGDRGREQYF
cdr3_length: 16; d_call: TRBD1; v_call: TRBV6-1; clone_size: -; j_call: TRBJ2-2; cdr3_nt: TGTGCCAGCACCCCACTACAGGGGAGAAAGACCGGGGAGCTGTTTTTT; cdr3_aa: CASTPLQGRKTGELFF
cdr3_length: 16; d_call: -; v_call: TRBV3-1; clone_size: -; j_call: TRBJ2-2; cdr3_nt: TGTGCCAGCAGCCAATGGGGGGGGGCCTCCCCCGGGGAGCTGTTTTTT; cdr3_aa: CASSQWGGASPGELFF
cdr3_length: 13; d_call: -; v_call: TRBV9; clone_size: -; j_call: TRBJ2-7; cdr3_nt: TGTGCCAGCAGCCCAGGCTTGGACTACGAGCAGTACTTC; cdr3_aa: CASSPGLDYEQYF
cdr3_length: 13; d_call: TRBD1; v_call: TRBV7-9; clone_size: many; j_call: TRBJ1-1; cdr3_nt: TGTGCCAGCCGGACCGGGACAGGGGCTGAAGCTTTCTTT; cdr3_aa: CASRTGTGAEAFF
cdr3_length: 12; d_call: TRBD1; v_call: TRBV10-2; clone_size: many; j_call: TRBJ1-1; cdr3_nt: TGCGCCAGCAGCTGGACAGGGACTGAAGCTTTCTTT; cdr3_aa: CASSWTGTEAFF
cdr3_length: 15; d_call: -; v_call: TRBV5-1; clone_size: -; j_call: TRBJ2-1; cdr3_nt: TGCGCCAGCAGCTTGCTAGCTGGGGCGATCAATGAGCAGTTCTTC; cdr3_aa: CASSLLAGAINEQFF
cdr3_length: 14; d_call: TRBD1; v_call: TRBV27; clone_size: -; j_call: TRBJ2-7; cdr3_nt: TGTGCCAGCAGTCTACAGGGGACGCGCTACGAGCAGTACTTC; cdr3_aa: CASSLQGTRYEQYF
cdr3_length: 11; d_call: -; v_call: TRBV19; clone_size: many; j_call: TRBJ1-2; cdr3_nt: TGTGCCAGTATCAGGTACTTTGGCTACACCTTC; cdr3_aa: CASIRYFGYTF
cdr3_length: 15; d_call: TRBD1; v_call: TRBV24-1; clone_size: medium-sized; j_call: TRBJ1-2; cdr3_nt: TGTGCCACCAGTGACTCCCCGACAGGGCGGGGTGGCTACACCTTC; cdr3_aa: CATSDSPTGRGGYTF
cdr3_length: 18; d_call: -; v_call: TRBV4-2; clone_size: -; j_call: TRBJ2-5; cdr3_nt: TGTGCCAGCAGCCAGACCGGGCAGGGGCTAACGTACCAAGAGACCCAGTACTTC; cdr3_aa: CASSQTGQGLTYQETQYF
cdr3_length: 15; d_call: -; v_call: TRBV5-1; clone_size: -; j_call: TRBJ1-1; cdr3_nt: TGCGCCAGCAGCAATCGGGGACGGATGAACACTGAAGCTTTCTTT; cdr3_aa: CASSNRGRMNTEAFF
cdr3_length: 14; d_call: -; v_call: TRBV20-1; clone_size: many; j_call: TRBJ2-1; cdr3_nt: TGCAGTGCTAGAGCTCTAGCTACCTACAATGAGCAGTTCTTC; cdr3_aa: CSARALATYNEQFF
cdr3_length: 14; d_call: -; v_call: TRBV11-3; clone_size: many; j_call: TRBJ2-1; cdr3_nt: TGTGCCAGCAGCTTATCGGGATTCTACAATGAGCAGTTCTTC; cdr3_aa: CASSLSGFYNEQFF
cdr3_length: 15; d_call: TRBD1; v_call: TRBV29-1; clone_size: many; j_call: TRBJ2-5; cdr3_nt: TGCAGCGCCGACTCCCCGGGACAGGGGGCGTCGACCCAGTACTTC; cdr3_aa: CSADSPGQGASTQYF
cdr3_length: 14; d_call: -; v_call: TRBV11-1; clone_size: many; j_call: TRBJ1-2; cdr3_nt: TGTGCCAGCAGCGATAGATATACGGACGATGGCTACACCTTC; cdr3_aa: CASSDRYTDDGYTF
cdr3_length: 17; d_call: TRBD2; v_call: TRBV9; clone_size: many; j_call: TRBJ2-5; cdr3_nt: TGTGCCAGCAGCGTAGGGGGTAGCGGGGGGGTCCGAGAGACCCAGTACTTC; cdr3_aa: CASSVGGSGGVRETQYF
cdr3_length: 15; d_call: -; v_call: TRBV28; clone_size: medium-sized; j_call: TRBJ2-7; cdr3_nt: TGTGCCAGCACCCTTACAGGGAGGTCCCCCTACGAGCAGTACTTC; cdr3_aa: CASTLTGRSPYEQYF
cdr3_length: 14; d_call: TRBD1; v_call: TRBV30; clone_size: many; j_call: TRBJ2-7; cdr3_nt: TGTGCCTGGAGTCGGACAGGGGGAGGGGACGAGCAGTACTTC; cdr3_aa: CAWSRTGGGDEQYF
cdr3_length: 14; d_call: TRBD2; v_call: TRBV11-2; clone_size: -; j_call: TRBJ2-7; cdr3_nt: TGTGCCAGCAGCTTTTCGAGCGGGAGTTACGAGCAGTACTTC; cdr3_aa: CASSFSSGSYEQYF
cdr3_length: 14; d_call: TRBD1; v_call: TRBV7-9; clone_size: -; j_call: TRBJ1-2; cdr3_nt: TGTGCCAGCAGCCTCAGGGGGCAGTCTACTGGCTACACCTTC; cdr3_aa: CASSLRGQSTGYTF
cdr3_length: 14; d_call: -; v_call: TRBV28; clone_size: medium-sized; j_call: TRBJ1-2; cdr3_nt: TGTGCCAGCAGTTTGAGGGTGATGGGCTATGGCTACACCTTC; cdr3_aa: CASSLRVMGYGYTF
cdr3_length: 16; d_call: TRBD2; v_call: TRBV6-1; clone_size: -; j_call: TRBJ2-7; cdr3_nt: TGTGCCAGCATGAGGAGGAGCGGGAGGCCGGAGGCGGAGCAGTACTTC; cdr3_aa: CASMRRSGRPEAEQYF
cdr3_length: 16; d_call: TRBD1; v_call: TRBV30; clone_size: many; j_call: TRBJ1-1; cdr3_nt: TGTGCCTGGAGTCATAAACGGGACAGGGGTCGGACTGAAGCTTTCTTT; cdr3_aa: CAWSHKRDRGRTEAFF